Sequencing of this T cell receptor beta chain was carried out in a study of post-analysis software for immune sequencing data. Unique molecular identifiers were present in the TCR beta cDNA libraries. The authors obtained roughly 500,000 cDNA molecules from approximately 1 to 10 million T cells. TCRdb re-called the PCR reads with MiXCR, one entry per CDR3 protein. The table lists over 300,000 distinct CDR3 sequences, 30% to 45% of them singletons, with roughly 13% in the top ten. CDR1 and CDR2 from the germline V gene are KGHSH and LQKENI. The CDR3 is 16 amino acids. Losses at the gene ends were 6 bases for V and 5 bases for J; bases not matched to a gene: 13. Study results and limitations: Comparison of patients with controls showed five TRBV segments more frequent in patients, TRBV5-6, TRBV5-1 and TRBV20-1 among them.

Comments on this clonotype: Antigen: not known.

The origin of this receptor is a girl aged 5-17 years with multiple sclerosis. The J gene is TRBJ2-1, the V gene TRBV18; 7 positions match TRBD1. The sample was blood. Here the CDR3 reads CASSPLYGTDHNEQFF. The CDR3 region has the DNA TGTGCCAGCTCGCCCCTTTACGGGACAGACCACAATGAGCAGTTCTTC.